One sample yielded the 9 T cell receptor beta chains listed below, sequenced in a study of brain T cells in children with intractable seizures. This sample's time point: blood from clinic visit 5 months post-surgery; TSC patient then seizure free. Some clones are missing from TCRdb's copy, which holds only in-frame ones; the method was immunoSEQ multiplex PCR. The data hold approximately 330,000 clones, with over 90% observed a single time. The sequencing used peripheral blood, collected 4 to 6 months after surgery. The receptors shown here come from a boy under two years old with tuberous sclerosis and intractable seizures.

J is TRBJ1-2 and V is TRBV18; 9 bases are a match to TRBD1. The germline gives CDR1 KGHSH, CDR2 LQKENI. V lost 5 bases and J lost 4; bases outside the gene matches: 8. This CDR3 spans 15 amino acids. The CDR3 protein is CASSSSDRGAYGYTF. The CDR3 coding sequence is TGTGCCAGCTCATCGAGCGACAGGGGGGCCTATGGCTACACCTTC.

The chain recombines TRBV7-9 with TRBJ1-1; 7 bases match TRBD1. V shed 2 bases, J shed 0 bases, and the junction held 3 bases outside the gene matches. From germline, CDR1 is SEHNR and CDR2 FQNEAQ (reference sequence). This CDR3 spans 15 amino acids. The CDR3 DNA reads TGTGCCAGCAGCTTATCTCAGGGGGTGAACACTGAAGCTTTCTTT. Protein product: CASSLSQGVNTEAFF.

In its sample, this clone was seen once. The CDR3 DNA sequence: TGTGCCAGCCCCTGTGGGGGGGGTAATGAGCAGTTCTTC. This gives the protein CASPCGGGNEQFF. The V and J genes are TRBV6-5 and TRBJ2-1; 7 positions agree with TRBD2. V lost 8 bases, J lost 7 bases, and 8 bases stayed unmatched. The CDR3 has 13 amino acids. Germline CDR1 MNHEY, CDR2 SVGAGI.

V is TRBV7-2 and J is TRBJ2-1; a weak D match, TRBD2 (6 bases). The V end lost 8 bases, the J end lost 11 bases, and 16 bases lay between the germline ends. The CDR3 loop spans 12 amino acids. Germline V gene sequence: CDR1 SGHTA, CDR2 FQGNSA. CDR3 bases: TGTGCCAGCGGGGCTCTAGCGCGGAAGCAGTTCTTC. Translation gives CASGALARKQFF.

The chain is built from TRBV5-1 and TRBJ2-3; 12 nucleotides agree with TRBD2. The germline V gene encodes CDR1 SGHRS and CDR2 YFSETQ. The ends lost 4 bases at V and 5 bases at J; junction bases unmatched: 8. The CDR3 length is 16 residues. CDR3 residues: CASSPRLAGVIDTQYF. In nucleotides, the CDR3 is TGCGCCAGCAGCCCGAGACTAGCGGGAGTCATAGATACGCAGTATTTT.

CDR3 protein: CASSLTSETQYF. The CDR3 DNA follows: TGTGCCAGCAGCTTAACTAGCGAGACCCAGTACTTC. V is TRBV11-2 and J is TRBJ2-5, with D maybe TRBD2 (6 bases). Germline values: CDR1 SGHAT, CDR2 FQNNGV. The CDR3 length is 12 residues. Trimming took off 2 bases at V and 5 bases at J, with 6 bases between the two ends.

This chain links TRBV19 with TRBJ1-4; D gene uncertain. Germline-derived CDR1 and CDR2 are LNHDA and SQIVND (reference sequence). Trimming removed 4 bases from V and 8 bases from J, with 11 bases in between. This CDR3 region has 13 residues. CDR3 sequence: CASSTAIWEKLFF. DNA of the CDR3: TGTGCCAGTAGTACCGCGATCTGGGAAAAACTGTTTTTT.

This clone has only one observation. V gene TRBV6-5 combines with J gene TRBJ1-4; no definite D call. With 0 bases removed from V and 3 bases from J, the gap between germline ends came to 8 bases. From germline, CDR1 is MNHEY and CDR2 SVGAGI. The CDR3 runs to 15 residues. The CDR3 bases are TGTGCCAGCAGTTACTCACCTAGGTCTAATGAAAAACTGTTTTTT. Encoded protein: CASSYSPRSNEKLFF.

The rearrangement joins TRBV19 to TRBJ2-5, with D perhaps assigned TRBD1 or TRBD2 (6 bases each). This CDR3 comprises 15 residues. Germline loops: CDR1 LNHDA, CDR2 SQIVND (reference sequence). Trimming stripped 1 base from V and 5 bases from J, with 14 bases between. This CDR3 is CASSIGVGGWETQYF. The CDR3, as DNA: TGTGCCAGTAGTATAGGTGTCGGGGGCTGGGAGACCCAGTACTTC.